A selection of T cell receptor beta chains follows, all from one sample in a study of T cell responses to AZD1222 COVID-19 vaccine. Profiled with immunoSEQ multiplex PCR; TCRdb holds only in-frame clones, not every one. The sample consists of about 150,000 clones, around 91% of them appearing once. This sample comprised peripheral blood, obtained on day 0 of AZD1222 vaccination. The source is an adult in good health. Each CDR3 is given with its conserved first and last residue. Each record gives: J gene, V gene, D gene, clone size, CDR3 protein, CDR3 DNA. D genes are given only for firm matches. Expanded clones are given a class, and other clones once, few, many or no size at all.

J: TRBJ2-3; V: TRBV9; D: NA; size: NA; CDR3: CASSPEMGGVGDTQYF; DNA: TGTGCCAGCAGCCCCGAGATGGGGGGTGTCGGAGATACGCAGTATTTT
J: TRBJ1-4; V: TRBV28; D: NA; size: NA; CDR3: CASSDFKGEKLFF; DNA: TGTGCCAGCAGTGACTTCAAAGGAGAAAAACTGTTTTTT
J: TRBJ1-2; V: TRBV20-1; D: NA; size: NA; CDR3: CSARSPGGYTF; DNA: TGCAGTGCTAGGTCCCCGGGTGGCTACACCTTC
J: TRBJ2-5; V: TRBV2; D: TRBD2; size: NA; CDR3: CASSEIQRGGLETQYF; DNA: TGTGCCAGCAGTGAGATACAGCGGGGGGGCCTAGAGACCCAGTACTTC
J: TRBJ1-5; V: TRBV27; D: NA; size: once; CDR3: CASSLTGGSIMSQHF; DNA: TGTGCCAGCAGTTTAACCGGGGGCAGCATTATGAGCCAGCATTTT
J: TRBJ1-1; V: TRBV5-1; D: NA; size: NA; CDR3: CASSLGPLGEAFF; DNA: TGCGCCAGCAGCTTGGGGCCGCTGGGTGAAGCTTTCTTT
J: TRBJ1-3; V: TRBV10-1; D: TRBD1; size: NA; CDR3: CASSYRRQGPLFTGNTIYF; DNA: TGCGCCAGCAGTTACCGGAGACAGGGCCCTCTATTTACTGGAAACACCATATATTTT
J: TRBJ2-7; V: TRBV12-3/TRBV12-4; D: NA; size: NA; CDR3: CASSLSGAYEQYF; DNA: TGTGCCAGCAGTTTATCAGGTGCCTACGAGCAGTACTTC
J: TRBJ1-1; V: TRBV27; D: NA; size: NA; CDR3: CASSSGRRPEAFF; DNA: TGTGCCAGCAGTTCCGGACGAAGGCCTGAAGCTTTCTTT
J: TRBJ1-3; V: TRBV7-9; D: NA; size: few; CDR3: CASSLLFGNTIYF; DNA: TGTGCCAGCAGCTTATTGTTCGGAAACACCATATATTTT
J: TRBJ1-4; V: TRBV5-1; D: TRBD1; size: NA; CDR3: CASSQETGGNEKLFF; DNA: TGCGCCAGCAGCCAGGAAACAGGGGGTAATGAAAAACTGTTTTTT
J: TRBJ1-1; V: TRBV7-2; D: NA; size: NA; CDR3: CASSSYRGGTEAFF; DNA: TGTGCCAGCAGCTCATACCGAGGGGGGACTGAAGCTTTCTTT
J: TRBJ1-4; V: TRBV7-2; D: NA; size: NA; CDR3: CASSLTGALFNEKLFF; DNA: TGTGCCAGCAGCTTAACTGGGGCCCTCTTCAATGAAAAACTGTTTTTT
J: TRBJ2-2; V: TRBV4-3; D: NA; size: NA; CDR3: CASSRSQASGELFF; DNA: TGCGCCAGCAGCCGTTCACAGGCGTCCGGGGAGCTGTTTTTT
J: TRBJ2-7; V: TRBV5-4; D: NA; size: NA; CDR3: CASSPGDSRYEQYF; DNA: TGTGCCAGCAGCCCGGGGGACAGTCGCTACGAGCAGTACTTC